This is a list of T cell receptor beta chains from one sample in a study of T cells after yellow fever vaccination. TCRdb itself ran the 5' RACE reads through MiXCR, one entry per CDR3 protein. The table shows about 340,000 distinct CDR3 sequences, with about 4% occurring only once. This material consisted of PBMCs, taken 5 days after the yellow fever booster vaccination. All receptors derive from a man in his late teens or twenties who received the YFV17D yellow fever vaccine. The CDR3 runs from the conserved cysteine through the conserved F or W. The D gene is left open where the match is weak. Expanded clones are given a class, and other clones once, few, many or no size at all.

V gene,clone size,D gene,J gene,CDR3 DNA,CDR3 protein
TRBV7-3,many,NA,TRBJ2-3,TGTGCCAGCAGCTTAAAATATCGGAGCAGCTCTAGCACAGATACGCAGTATTTT,CASSLKYRSSSSTDTQYF
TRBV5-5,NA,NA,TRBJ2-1,TGTGCCAGCAGCTTGGAAAGGGTGTCGGTTGTGAAGTTCTTC,CASSLERVSVVKFF
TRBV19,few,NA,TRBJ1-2,TGTGCCAGTAGTATAGATCGGACGGCGGGGGCCGGCTACACCTTC,CASSIDRTAGAGYTF
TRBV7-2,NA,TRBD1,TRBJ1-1,TGTGCCAGCACCCCGGACAGGGGGGGCACTGAAGCTTTCTTT,CASTPDRGGTEAFF
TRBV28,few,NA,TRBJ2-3,TGTGCCAGCAGTTTATCCGGACCAACAGATACGCAGTATTTT,CASSLSGPTDTQYF
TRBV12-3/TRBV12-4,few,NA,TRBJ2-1,TGTGCCAGCAGTTTGCGGCTTAGCTCCTACAATGAGCAGTTCTTC,CASSLRLSSYNEQFF
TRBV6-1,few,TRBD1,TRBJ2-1,TGTGCCAGCAGTGAAGCGTACAGGGGCCTAGAGGCTGAGCAGTTCTTC,CASSEAYRGLEAEQFF
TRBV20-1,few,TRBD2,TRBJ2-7,TGCAGTGCCAGGCAACGGGGGGTTTACGAGCAGTACTTC,CSARQRGVYEQYF
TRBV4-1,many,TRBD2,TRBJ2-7,TGCGCCAGCAGCCAAGTAGGGACTACCTACGAGCAGTACTTC,CASSQVGTTYEQYF
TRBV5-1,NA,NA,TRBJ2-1,TGCGCCAGCAGCTTGGAGGTAGCGCGGTTTGAGCAGTTCTTC,CASSLEVARFEQFF
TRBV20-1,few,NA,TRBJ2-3,TGCAGTGCTCCAGAGCGGGCCCTAACAGATACGCAGTATTTT,CSAPERALTDTQYF
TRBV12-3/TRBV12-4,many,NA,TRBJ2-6,TGTGCCAGCAGTCCTCAGGTTGGGAAGGCATCTGGGGCCAACGTCCTGACTTTC,CASSPQVGKASGANVLTF
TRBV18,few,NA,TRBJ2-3,TGTGCCAGCTCACCACGCCCCACAGATACGCAGTATTTT,CASSPRPTDTQYF
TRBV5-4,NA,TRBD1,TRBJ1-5,TGTGCCAGCAGCCTTGGAGGGGGCGACAATCAGCCCCAGCATTTT,CASSLGGGDNQPQHF
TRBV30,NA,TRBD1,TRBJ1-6,TGTGCCTGGAGCCGGGACAGGGGTTATTCACCCCTCCACTTT,CAWSRDRGYSPLHF
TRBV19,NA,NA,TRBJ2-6,TGTGCCAGTGCAACAGGGTCTGGGGCCAACGTCCTGACTTTC,CASATGSGANVLTF
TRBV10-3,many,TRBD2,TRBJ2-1,TGTGCCACCCAGGTAGGGGAGCGGGGACTCTACAATGAGCAGTTCTTC,CATQVGERGLYNEQFF
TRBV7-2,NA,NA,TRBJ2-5,TGTGCCAGCAGCTTAGAGTCGGGACCGCGCCAGACCCAGTACTTC,CASSLESGPRQTQYF
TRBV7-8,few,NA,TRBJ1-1,TGTGCCAGCAGCTTAAAGAGGAAGCGGGGTGGGGACACTGAAGCTTTCTTT,CASSLKRKRGGDTEAFF
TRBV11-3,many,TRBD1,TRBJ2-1,TGTGCCAGCAGTGACAGGGGAGTGGGAGAGCAGTTCTTC,CASSDRGVGEQFF